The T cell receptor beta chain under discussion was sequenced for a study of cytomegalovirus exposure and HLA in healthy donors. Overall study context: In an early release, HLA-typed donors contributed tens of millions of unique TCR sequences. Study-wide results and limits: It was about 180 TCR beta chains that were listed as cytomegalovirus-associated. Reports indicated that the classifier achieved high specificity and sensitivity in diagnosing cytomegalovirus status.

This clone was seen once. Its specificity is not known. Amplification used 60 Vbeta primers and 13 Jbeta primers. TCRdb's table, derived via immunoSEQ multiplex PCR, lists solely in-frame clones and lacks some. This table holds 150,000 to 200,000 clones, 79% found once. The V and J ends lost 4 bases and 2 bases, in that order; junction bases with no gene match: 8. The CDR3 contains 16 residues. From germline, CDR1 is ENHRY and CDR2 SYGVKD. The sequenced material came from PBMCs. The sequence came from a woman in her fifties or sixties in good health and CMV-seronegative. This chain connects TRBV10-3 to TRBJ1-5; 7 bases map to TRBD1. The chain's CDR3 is CAISGGTEGGNQPQHF. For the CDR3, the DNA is TGTGCCATCAGTGGGGGGACAGAGGGCGGCAATCAGCCCCAGCATTTT.